Below are 25 T cell receptor beta chains sequenced from a single sample in a study of blood T cell repertoires in COVID-19. Clones were read by immunoSEQ multiplex PCR, and TCRdb kept only the in-frame ones, dropping some. The table includes around 190,000 clones, approximately 87% detected once. The sample taken for sequencing was peripheral blood. These TCRs come from a man aged 70-80 years with active or convalescent COVID-19.

This chain connects TRBV7-9 to TRBJ1-5; 8 bases are a match to TRBD1. V lost 1 base to trimming and J lost 5 bases; unmatched junction nucleotides: 4. CDR1 and CDR2 (germline): SEHNR, FQNEAQ (reference sequence). The length of the CDR3 is 15 residues. For the CDR3, the DNA is TGTGCCAGCAGCTTAGACAGGGGGGGCCATCAGCCCCAGCATTTT. Its protein is CASSLDRGGHQPQHF. Filled out from reference TRBV7-9 and TRBJ1-5, the complete variable domain reads DTGVSQNPRHKITKRGQNVTFRCDPISEHNRLYWYRQTLGQGPEFLTYFQNEAQLEKSRLLSDRFSAERPKGSFSTLEIQRTEQGDSAMYLCASSLDRGGHQPQHFGDGTRLSIL.

The V gene is TRBV6-2 or TRBV6-3, the J gene TRBJ1-6; 9 nucleotides agree with TRBD1. This CDR3 has 16 residues. J lost 9 bases, V lost 0 bases, and 6 bases had no gene match. Germline CDR1 is MNHEY and CDR2 is SVGEGT. CDR3: CASSYSRYRGPSPLHF. CDR3 nucleotides: TGTGCCAGCAGTTACTCGCGTTACAGGGGGCCTTCACCCCTCCACTTT.

The chain employs TRBV2 and TRBJ1-4; possible D gene TRBD1, 5 bases. Germline CDR1 reads SNHLY; CDR2 reads FYNNEI. The CDR3 is 14 residues long. V lost 6 bases to trimming and J lost 8 bases, with 16 bases between them. CDR3 in amino acids: CASSGTRGGEKLFF. The DNA for the CDR3 is TGTGCCAGCAGCGGAACAAGGGGAGGAGAAAAACTGTTTTTT.

The rearrangement links TRBV5-1 to TRBJ2-1, with D maybe TRBD1 (6 bases). The CDR3 totals 15 residues. The germline gives CDR1 SGHRS, CDR2 YFSETQ. The V end lost 1 base, the J end lost 3 bases, and 11 bases lay between the germline ends. CDR3 sequence: CASSLRQVDYNEQFF. The CDR3 bases are TGCGCCAGCAGCTTGAGACAGGTAGACTACAATGAGCAGTTCTTC.

This chain connects TRBV7-3 to TRBJ1-6; no definite D call. This CDR3 has 15 amino acids. Germline CDR1 reads SGHTA; CDR2 reads FQGTGA. Between the trimmed V and J ends, which lost 1 base and 8 bases, there was a span of 12 bases. The CDR3 DNA reads as TGTGCCAGCAGCTTAATTGGACTGCGGGATTCACCCCTCCACTTT. It yields the protein CASSLIGLRDSPLHF.

The J gene is TRBJ2-1, the V gene TRBV6-6; D perhaps matches TRBD2 (6 bases). Trimming left V 6 bases short and J 6 bases short, with 18 bases between. CDR3 length equals 15 residues. Germline CDR1 reads MNHNY; CDR2 reads SVGAGI (reference sequence). In nucleotides, the CDR3 is TGTGCCAGCAGCTCCCATGGGACTGGAGGCAATGAGCAGTTCTTC. Translation gives CASSSHGTGGNEQFF.

The chain has TRBV6-5 and TRBJ2-3; 7 bases align to TRBD1. The CDR3 length is 15 residues. Germline lookup yields CDR1 MNHEY and CDR2 SVGAGI. The J segment lost 2 bases and the V segment lost 8 bases, leaving 10 bases of the junction unmatched. CDR3 sequence: CASRGQDSYTDTQYF. The CDR3 DNA reads as TGTGCCAGCCGCGGACAGGATAGCTACACAGATACGCAGTATTTT.

This rearrangement joins TRBV7-8 to TRBJ2-3; 9 bases line up with TRBD1. There are 16 residues in the CDR3. The ends lost 2 bases at V and 5 bases at J; junction bases unmatched: 8. Germline lookup yields CDR1 SGHVS and CDR2 FQNEAQ. The DNA of the CDR3 is TGTGCCAGCAGCTTACTCGGGACAGGGATGGTAGATACGCAGTATTTT. Residues: CASSLLGTGMVDTQYF.

V and J are TRBV19 and TRBJ1-3; D call uncertain. V gave up 1 base and J gave up 2 bases, with 9 bases separating them. CDR1 is LNHDA and CDR2 is SQIVND in the germline V gene (reference sequence). This CDR3 comprises 15 residues. CDR3 in DNA: TGTGCCAGTAGTATAGGAGGGTGGGCTGGAAACACCATATATTTT. It is translated as CASSIGGWAGNTIYF.

There are a few counts of this clone. V usage is TRBV7-9 and J usage is TRBJ1-3, with a possible D match to TRBD1 (6 bases). Germline V CDR1 and CDR2: SEHNR, FQNEAQ (reference sequence). The V gene lost 5 bases and the J gene lost 4 bases, with 18 bases spanning the gap. The CDR3 covers 16 residues. CDR3 sequence (DNA): TGTGCCAGCAGCCCAAGACAGGCTGGGGCAGGAAACACCATATATTTT. This encodes CASSPRQAGAGNTIYF.

The J gene is TRBJ2-5, the V gene TRBV7-2; 8 nucleotides match TRBD1. The CDR3 contains 15 residues. Trimming at V came to 0 bases and at J to 5 bases, leaving 5 bases not matched to a gene. Per the germline V gene, CDR1 is SGHTA and CDR2 is FQGNSA. CDR3 in DNA: TGTGCCAGCAGCTTAGCCGGACAGGGATGGGAGACCCAGTACTTC. This codes for CASSLAGQGWETQYF.

V gene TRBV4-3 combines with J gene TRBJ1-2; the match to TRBD1 covers 10 bases. The germline V gene has CDR1 LGHNA and CDR2 YSLEER. Losses at the gene ends were 2 bases for V and 8 bases for J; bases not matched to a gene: 5. This CDR3 spans 14 amino acids. CDR3 coding DNA: TGCGCCAGCAGCCAACTAGACAGGGGGCACGGCTACACCTTC. Encoded protein: CASSQLDRGHGYTF.

This rearrangement joins TRBV9 to TRBJ1-6; the D is unclear. Trimming shortened V by 6 bases and J by 3 bases, and 13 bases separated the two germline ends. The CDR3 length is 15 residues. CDR1 is SGDLS, CDR2 YYNGEE, per germline. CDR3 coding DNA: TGTGCCAGCACCCCATCAGGAAACTATAATTCACCCCTCCACTTT. It translates to CASTPSGNYNSPLHF.

This chain connects TRBV7-2 to TRBJ1-1, with TRBD1 as a possible D gene (5 bases). Trimming took 1 base from V and 1 from J, leaving 7 bases between them. Germline-derived CDR1 and CDR2 are SGHTA and FQGNSA. The CDR3 contains 14 residues. CDR3 amino acids: CASSLGQWNTEAFF. CDR3 in DNA: TGTGCCAGCAGCTTAGGACAGTGGAACACTGAAGCTTTCTTT.

This clone was found a few times. The V call is TRBV14, the J call TRBJ1-5, with 9 bases that match TRBD1. The trim removed 2 bases at V and 5 bases at J, leaving 1 base unmatched. CDR1 is SGHDN, CDR2 FVKESK, per germline. The CDR3 spans 14 residues. The CDR3 sequence: CASSQTGGHQPQHF. The CDR3 bases are TGTGCCAGCAGCCAAACAGGGGGCCATCAGCCCCAGCATTTT. Full variable domain (missing parts from reference TRBV14 and TRBJ1-5): EAGVTQFPSHSVIEKGQTVTLRCDPISGHDNLYWYRRVMGKEIKFLLHFVKESKQDESGMPNNRFLAERTGGTYSTLKVQPAELEDSGVYFCASSQTGGHQPQHFGDGTRLSIL.

The chain employs TRBV10-3 and TRBJ2-1; 8 bases are shared with TRBD1. The J segment lost 7 bases and the V segment lost 5 bases, leaving 4 bases of the junction unmatched. Per the germline V gene, CDR1 is ENHRY and CDR2 is SYGVKD. The length of the CDR3 is 13 residues. DNA for the CDR3: TGTGCCATCAGTTTGACAGGGGCAAATGAGCAGTTCTTC. It is translated as CAISLTGANEQFF.

This chain connects TRBV19 to TRBJ1-2; D is unresolved. CDR1 and CDR2 from the germline V gene are LNHDA and SQIVND (reference sequence). Deletions cut 3 bases from V and 3 bases from J, with 8 bases between. This CDR3 comprises 13 residues. The CDR3 region is CASSIRGDYGYTF. The CDR3 region has the DNA TGTGCCAGTAGTATCCGGGGAGACTATGGCTACACCTTC. The whole variable domain, filled in from reference TRBV19 and TRBJ1-2, reads DGGITQSPKYLFRKEGQNVTLSCEQNLNHDAMYWYRQDPGQGLRLIYYSQIVNDFQKGDIAEGYSVSREKKESFPLTVTSAQKNPTAFYLCASSIRGDYGYTFGSGTRLTVV.

The gene calls are TRBV5-4 and TRBJ2-1; the match to TRBD1 covers 9 bases. Trimming cost V 4 bases and J 8 bases; bases outside gene matches: 10. The CDR3 has 15 amino acids. CDR1 is SGHNT, CDR2 YYREEE, per germline (reference sequence). In DNA, the CDR3 is TGTGCCAGCAGCGCACGACAGGGGGGCGGGGATGAGCAGTTCTTC. Its translation is CASSARQGGGDEQFF.

The chain carries TRBV28 and TRBJ1-3, with D possibly TRBD1 on 5 matching bases. The CDR3 is made up of 17 amino acids. Germline CDR1 and CDR2: MDHEN and SYDVKM. The ends were cut back, 5 bases at V and 0 bases at J, with 17 bases in the middle. CDR3 loop: CASSPGGGVLSGNTIYF. The CDR3 DNA sequence: TGTGCCAGCAGTCCGGGGGGAGGGGTCCTCTCTGGAAACACCATATATTTT.

CDR3 nucleotides: TGTGCCAGTAATCGGAACAGGGGGCAAGGGGAGCTGTTTTTT. It translates to CASNRNRGQGELFF. The chain links TRBV19 to TRBJ2-2; TRBD1 aligns across 9 bases. The V gene's germline CDR1 is LNHDA and CDR2 SQIVND (reference sequence). CDR3 length: 14 amino acids. V lost 7 bases, J lost 8 bases, and 8 bases stayed unmatched.

The V call is TRBV10-3, the J call TRBJ2-1; D is uncertain. CDR1 is ENHRY and CDR2 is SYGVKD in the germline V gene. The V end was cut by 1 base, the J end by 0 bases, with 7 bases between. This CDR3 contains 15 residues. CDR3 region: CAISEFGGSYNEQFF. The CDR3 DNA reads as TGTGCCATCAGTGAGTTTGGCGGCTCCTACAATGAGCAGTTCTTC.

This rearrangement joins TRBV18 to TRBJ2-7, with 13 bases identical to TRBD2. Germline CDR1 and CDR2: KGHSH and LQKENI. Trimming took 3 bases from V and 4 from J; bases not matched to a gene: 6. This CDR3 is built from 16 residues. This chain's CDR3 is CASSPTSGGAGYEQYF. For the CDR3, the DNA is TGTGCCAGCTCACCCACTAGCGGGGGGGCTGGATACGAGCAGTACTTC.

The V call is TRBV19, the J call TRBJ1-4; D gene uncertain. V dropped 3 bases and J dropped 8 bases, with 13 bases sitting between them. This CDR3 spans 14 amino acids. Germline V gene sequence: CDR1 LNHDA, CDR2 SQIVND (reference sequence). The CDR3 loop is CASSIPGRGEKLFF. Written as DNA, the CDR3 is TGTGCCAGTAGTATTCCAGGCCGTGGGGAAAAACTGTTTTTT.

The chain joins TRBV7-2 to TRBJ1-2; tentatively, D is TRBD1 (5 bases). Germline V CDR1 and CDR2: SGHTA, FQGNSA. Deletions cut 1 base from V and 7 bases from J, with 13 bases between. The CDR3 is 14 residues long. CDR3 residues: CASSLGAGVGGYTF. DNA of the CDR3: TGTGCCAGCAGCTTAGGTGCGGGGGTGGGTGGCTACACCTTC.

The gene calls are TRBV7-9 and TRBJ2-7; 8 bases agree with TRBD1. The CDR3 runs to 17 residues. Germline V gene data show CDR1 as SEHNR and CDR2 as FQNEAQ (reference sequence). Germline trimming cut 5 bases from V and 1 base from J; bases unmatched to any gene: 13. CDR3 DNA: TGTGCCAGCAGCCCGAGGGGCGACAGGGGTCCGTCCTACGAGCAGTACTTC. Protein product: CASSPRGDRGPSYEQYF.